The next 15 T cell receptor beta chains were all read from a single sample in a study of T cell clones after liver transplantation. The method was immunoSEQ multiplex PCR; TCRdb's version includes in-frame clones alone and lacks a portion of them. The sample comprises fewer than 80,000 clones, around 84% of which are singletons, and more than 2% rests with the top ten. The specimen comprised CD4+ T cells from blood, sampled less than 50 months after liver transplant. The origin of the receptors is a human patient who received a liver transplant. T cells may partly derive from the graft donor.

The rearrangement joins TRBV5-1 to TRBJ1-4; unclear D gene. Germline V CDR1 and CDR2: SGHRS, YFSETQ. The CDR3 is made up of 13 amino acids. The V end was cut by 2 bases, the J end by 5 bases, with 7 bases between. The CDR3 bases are TGCGCCAGCAGCTTAAACAGAAATGAAAAACTGTTTTTT. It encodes CASSLNRNEKLFF.

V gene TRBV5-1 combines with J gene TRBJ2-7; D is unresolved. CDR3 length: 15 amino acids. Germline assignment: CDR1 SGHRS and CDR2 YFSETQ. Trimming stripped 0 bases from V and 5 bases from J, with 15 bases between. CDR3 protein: CASSLALNTNHEQYF. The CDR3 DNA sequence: TGCGCCAGCAGCTTGGCCCTTAACACGAACCACGAGCAGTACTTC.

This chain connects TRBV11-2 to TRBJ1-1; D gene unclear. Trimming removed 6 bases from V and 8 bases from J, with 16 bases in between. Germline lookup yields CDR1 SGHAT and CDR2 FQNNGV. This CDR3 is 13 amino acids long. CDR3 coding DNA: TGTGCCAGCAGTCTCGACCGTGGCGGGGAAGCTTTCTTT. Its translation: CASSLDRGGEAFF.

CDR3 region: CASSSWDRYTGELFF. For the CDR3, the DNA is TGTGCCAGCAGCTCGTGGGACAGATACACCGGGGAGCTGTTTTTT. The rearrangement uses TRBV11-2 and TRBJ2-2, with TRBD1 matching 7 bases. Germline V gene sequence: CDR1 SGHAT, CDR2 FQNNGV. The CDR3 is 15 residues long. Germline trimming cut 4 bases from V and 3 bases from J; bases unmatched to any gene: 5.

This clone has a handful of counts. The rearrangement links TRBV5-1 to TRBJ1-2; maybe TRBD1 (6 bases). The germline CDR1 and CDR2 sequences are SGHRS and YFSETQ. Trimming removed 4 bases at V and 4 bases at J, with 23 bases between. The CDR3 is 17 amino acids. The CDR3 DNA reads TGCGCCAGCAGCGTGAGCTTCTTGCAGGGGCAGGGCTATGGCTACACCTTC. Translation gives CASSVSFLQGQGYGYTF.

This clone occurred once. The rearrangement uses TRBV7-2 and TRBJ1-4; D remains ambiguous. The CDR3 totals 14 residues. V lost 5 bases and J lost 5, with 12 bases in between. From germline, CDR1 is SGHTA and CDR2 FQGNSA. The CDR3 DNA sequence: TGTGCCAGCAGCCGAGGAAGGACGAATGAAAAACTGTTTTTT. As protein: CASSRGRTNEKLFF.

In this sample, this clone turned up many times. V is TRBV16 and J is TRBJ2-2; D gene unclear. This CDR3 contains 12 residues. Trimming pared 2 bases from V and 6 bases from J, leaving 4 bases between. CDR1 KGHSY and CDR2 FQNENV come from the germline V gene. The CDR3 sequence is CASSQLSGELFF. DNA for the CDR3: TGTGCCAGCAGCCAACTTTCCGGGGAGCTGTTTTTT.

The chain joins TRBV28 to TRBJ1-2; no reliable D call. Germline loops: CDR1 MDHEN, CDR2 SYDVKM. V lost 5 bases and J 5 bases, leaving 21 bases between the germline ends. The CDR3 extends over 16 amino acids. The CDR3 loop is CASSQPRDGNTYGYTF. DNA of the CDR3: TGTGCCAGCAGTCAACCTCGCGATGGGAACACATATGGCTACACCTTC.

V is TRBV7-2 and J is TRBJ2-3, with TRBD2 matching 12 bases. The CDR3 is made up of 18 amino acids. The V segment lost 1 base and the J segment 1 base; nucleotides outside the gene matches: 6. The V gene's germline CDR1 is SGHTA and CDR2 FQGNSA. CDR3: CASSLVASGRGGTDTQYF. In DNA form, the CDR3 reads TGTGCCAGCAGCTTAGTGGCTAGCGGGAGGGGTGGCACAGATACGCAGTATTTT.

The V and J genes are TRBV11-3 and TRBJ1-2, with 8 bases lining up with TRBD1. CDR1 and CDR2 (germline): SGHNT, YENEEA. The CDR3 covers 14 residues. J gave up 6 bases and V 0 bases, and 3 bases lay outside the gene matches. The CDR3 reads CASSLDGQGNGYTF. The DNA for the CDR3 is TGTGCCAGCAGCTTAGATGGACAGGGAAATGGCTACACCTTC.

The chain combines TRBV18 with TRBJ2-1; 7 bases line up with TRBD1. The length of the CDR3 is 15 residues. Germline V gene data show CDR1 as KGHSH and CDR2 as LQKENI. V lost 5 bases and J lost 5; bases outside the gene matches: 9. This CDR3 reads CASSRTGTADNEQFF. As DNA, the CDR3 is TGTGCCAGCTCAAGAACCGGGACAGCAGACAATGAGCAGTTCTTC.

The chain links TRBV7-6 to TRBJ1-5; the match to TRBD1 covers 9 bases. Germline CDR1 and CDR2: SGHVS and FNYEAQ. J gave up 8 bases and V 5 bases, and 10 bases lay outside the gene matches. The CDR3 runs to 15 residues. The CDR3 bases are TGTGCCAGCAGCCCCCGGACAGGGGCTTTAGAGCCCCAGCATTTT. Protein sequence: CASSPRTGALEPQHF. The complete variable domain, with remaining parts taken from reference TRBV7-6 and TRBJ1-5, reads GAGVSQSPRYKVTKRGQDVALRCDPISGHVSLYWYRQALGQGPEFLTYFNYEAQQDKSGLPNDRFSAERPEGSISTLTIQRTEQRDSAMYRCASSPRTGALEPQHFGDGTRLSIL.

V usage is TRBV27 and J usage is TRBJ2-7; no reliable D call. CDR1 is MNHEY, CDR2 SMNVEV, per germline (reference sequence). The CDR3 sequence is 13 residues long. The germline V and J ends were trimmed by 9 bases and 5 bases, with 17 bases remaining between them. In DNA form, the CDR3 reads TGTGCCAGTTCTTTTGGGCTTGGGAACGAGCAGTACTTC. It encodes CASSFGLGNEQYF.

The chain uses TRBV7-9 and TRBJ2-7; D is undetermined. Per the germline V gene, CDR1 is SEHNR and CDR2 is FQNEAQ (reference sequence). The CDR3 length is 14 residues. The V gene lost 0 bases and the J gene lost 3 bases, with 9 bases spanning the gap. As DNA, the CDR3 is TGTGCCAGCAGCTTAGCCGGCCTCAGCTACGAGCAGTACTTC. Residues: CASSLAGLSYEQYF.

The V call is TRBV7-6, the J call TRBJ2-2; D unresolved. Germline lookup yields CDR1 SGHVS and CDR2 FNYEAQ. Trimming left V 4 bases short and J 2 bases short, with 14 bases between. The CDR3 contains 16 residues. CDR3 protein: CASSSRPDGNTGELFF. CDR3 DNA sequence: TGTGCCAGCAGCTCACGCCCCGACGGAAACACCGGGGAGCTGTTTTTT.